A selection of T cell receptor beta chains follows, all from one sample in a study of blood T cells in healthy people across ages. Via MiXCR, TCRdb re-called the 5' RACE reads, giving one row per CDR3 protein. The sample lists hundreds of thousands of distinct CDR3 sequences, roughly 64% occurring once. Sequencing was carried out using blood. The receptors come from a man aged 25 to 40 in good health. CDR3s include the opening cysteine and the closing phenylalanine or tryptophan. A D gene is named only where the DNA matches it firmly. Size values are once, few and many counts, or a class for expanded clones, and some rows have none.

clone size: -
D gene: -
V gene: TRBV28
J gene: TRBJ1-1
CDR3 protein: CASSLFLQAFF
CDR3 DNA: TGTGCCAGCAGTTTATTCCTGCAAGCTTTCTTT

clone size: -
D gene: -
V gene: TRBV28
J gene: TRBJ1-1
CDR3 protein: CASRGGDQSTEAFF
CDR3 DNA: TGTGCCAGCAGGGGGGGGGACCAATCCACTGAAGCTTTCTTT

clone size: -
D gene: -
V gene: TRBV7-3
J gene: TRBJ1-2
CDR3 protein: CASSPKGREGGYTF
CDR3 DNA: TGTGCCAGCAGCCCAAAGGGGAGAGAGGGTGGCTACACCTTC

clone size: -
D gene: -
V gene: TRBV7-9
J gene: TRBJ1-1
CDR3 protein: CASSRDITTEAFF
CDR3 DNA: TGTGCCAGCAGCCGGGACATAACCACTGAAGCTTTCTTT

clone size: once
D gene: TRBD2
V gene: TRBV9
J gene: TRBJ2-1
CDR3 protein: CASSVASLADNGQFF
CDR3 DNA: TGTGCCAGCAGCGTAGCTTCACTAGCGGACAATGGGCAGTTCTTC

clone size: few
D gene: TRBD1
V gene: TRBV7-9
J gene: TRBJ2-7
CDR3 protein: CASSETGQVSYEQYF
CDR3 DNA: TGTGCCAGCAGCGAAACCGGACAGGTATCCTACGAGCAGTACTTC

clone size: -
D gene: -
V gene: TRBV10-3
J gene: TRBJ2-7
CDR3 protein: CAISDPQSYEQYF
CDR3 DNA: TGTGCCATCAGTGACCCACAGTCCTACGAGCAGTACTTC

clone size: -
D gene: -
V gene: TRBV7-3
J gene: TRBJ1-4
CDR3 protein: CASSPKYPTLGEKLFF
CDR3 DNA: TGTGCCAGCAGCCCCAAGTACCCGACTCTGGGGGAAAAACTGTTTTTT

clone size: -
D gene: -
V gene: TRBV29-1
J gene: TRBJ2-7
CDR3 protein: CSVEDLPYEQYF
CDR3 DNA: TGCAGCGTTGAAGATCTCCCCTACGAGCAGTACTTC

clone size: once
D gene: TRBD1
V gene: TRBV12-5
J gene: TRBJ2-1
CDR3 protein: CASGPPTGNEQFF
CDR3 DNA: TGTGCTAGTGGTCCACCGACAGGGAATGAGCAGTTCTTC

clone size: -
D gene: -
V gene: TRBV7-2
J gene: TRBJ2-1
CDR3 protein: CAGSLTASDGGEQFF
CDR3 DNA: TGTGCCGGCAGCTTGACAGCCTCAGATGGTGGTGAGCAGTTCTTC

clone size: -
D gene: TRBD2
V gene: TRBV2
J gene: TRBJ2-3
CDR3 protein: CASGLGGAADTQYF
CDR3 DNA: TGTGCCAGCGGCCTCGGGGGGGCCGCAGATACGCAGTATTTT

clone size: -
D gene: TRBD1
V gene: TRBV29-1
J gene: TRBJ2-7
CDR3 protein: CSVAPDRLYEQYF
CDR3 DNA: TGCAGCGTCGCCCCGGACAGGCTCTACGAGCAGTACTTC

clone size: -
D gene: -
V gene: TRBV12-3/TRBV12-4
J gene: TRBJ2-7
CDR3 protein: CASSRQEAYEQYF
CDR3 DNA: TGTGCCAGCAGTCGACAGGAGGCCTACGAGCAGTACTTC

clone size: few
D gene: -
V gene: TRBV10-2
J gene: TRBJ2-3
CDR3 protein: CASSEDKRLGKQYF
CDR3 DNA: TGCGCCAGCAGTGAAGATAAGCGCCTAGGGAAGCAGTATTTT

clone size: few
D gene: -
V gene: TRBV10-3
J gene: TRBJ2-4
CDR3 protein: CAAAGGQGNIQYF
CDR3 DNA: TGTGCCGCCGCGGGCGGGCAAGGGAACATTCAGTACTTC

clone size: few
D gene: TRBD1
V gene: TRBV29-1
J gene: TRBJ1-2
CDR3 protein: CSVLQGAKVGYTF
CDR3 DNA: TGCAGCGTTCTCCAGGGGGCAAAAGTTGGCTACACCTTC

clone size: few
D gene: -
V gene: TRBV18
J gene: TRBJ1-2
CDR3 protein: CASSPRTGSNYGYTF
CDR3 DNA: TGTGCCAGCTCACCACGGACGGGCAGTAACTATGGCTACACCTTC

clone size: few
D gene: -
V gene: TRBV5-6
J gene: TRBJ2-5
CDR3 protein: CASSGGVGRVETQYF
CDR3 DNA: TGTGCCAGCAGCGGGGGAGTAGGCAGGGTGGAGACCCAGTACTTC

clone size: -
D gene: -
V gene: TRBV7-9
J gene: TRBJ1-6
CDR3 protein: CASSLHTGSNSPLHF
CDR3 DNA: TGTGCCAGCAGCTTGCACACGGGGAGCAATTCACCCCTCCACTTT

clone size: -
D gene: -
V gene: TRBV12-3/TRBV12-4
J gene: TRBJ1-1
CDR3 protein: CASSAFPEPTEAFF
CDR3 DNA: TGTGCCAGCAGTGCCTTCCCGGAGCCCACTGAAGCTTTCTTT

clone size: -
D gene: -
V gene: TRBV9
J gene: TRBJ2-7
CDR3 protein: CASSVVSEKGEQYF
CDR3 DNA: TGTGCCAGCAGCGTAGTTTCAGAGAAGGGGGAGCAGTACTTC

clone size: few
D gene: TRBD2
V gene: TRBV20-1
J gene: TRBJ2-7
CDR3 protein: CSAGSSGSFYEQYF
CDR3 DNA: TGCAGTGCGGGGTCCAGCGGGAGTTTTTACGAGCAGTACTTC

clone size: -
D gene: -
V gene: TRBV25-1
J gene: TRBJ1-1
CDR3 protein: CASSGGGLIGEAFF
CDR3 DNA: TGTGCCAGCAGTGGCGGGGGGTTGATCGGTGAAGCTTTCTTT

clone size: -
D gene: TRBD2
V gene: TRBV24-1
J gene: TRBJ2-1
CDR3 protein: CATSDFRLAGGLEQFF
CDR3 DNA: TGTGCCACCAGTGATTTCAGACTAGCGGGAGGGCTAGAGCAGTTCTTC

clone size: few
D gene: TRBD1
V gene: TRBV13
J gene: TRBJ2-7
CDR3 protein: CASSSGQGYYEQYF
CDR3 DNA: TGTGCCAGCAGTTCGGGACAGGGGTATTACGAGCAGTACTTC

clone size: few
D gene: -
V gene: TRBV6-7
J gene: TRBJ2-4
CDR3 protein: CASTRSYF
CDR3 DNA: TGTGCCAGCACCAGATCGTACTTC

clone size: many
D gene: TRBD2
V gene: TRBV7-9
J gene: TRBJ2-1
CDR3 protein: CASRSSGPGRNEQFF
CDR3 DNA: TGTGCCAGCAGATCTAGCGGGCCGGGTCGCAATGAGCAGTTCTTC

clone size: -
D gene: TRBD1
V gene: TRBV29-1
J gene: TRBJ1-2
CDR3 protein: CSGGTPQGSANYGYTF
CDR3 DNA: TGCAGCGGTGGCACCCCACAGGGGAGCGCTAACTATGGCTACACCTTC

clone size: -
D gene: -
V gene: TRBV6-2/TRBV6-3
J gene: TRBJ2-7
CDR3 protein: CATQRESYEQYF
CDR3 DNA: TGTGCCACACAGAGGGAGTCCTACGAGCAGTACTTC

clone size: -
D gene: -
V gene: TRBV2
J gene: TRBJ2-6
CDR3 protein: CASSQPPNRPDVLTF
CDR3 DNA: TGTGCCAGCAGTCAACCCCCAAACCGCCCGGACGTCCTGACTTTC

clone size: once
D gene: TRBD2
V gene: TRBV7-6
J gene: TRBJ2-5
CDR3 protein: CASSLEGLAGPETQYF
CDR3 DNA: TGTGCCAGCAGCTTAGAAGGACTAGCGGGGCCAGAGACCCAGTACTTC

clone size: -
D gene: -
V gene: TRBV20-1
J gene: TRBJ2-5
CDR3 protein: CSARGSQQETQYF
CDR3 DNA: TGCAGTGCTCGAGGGAGTCAACAAGAGACCCAGTACTTC

clone size: -
D gene: TRBD2
V gene: TRBV20-1
J gene: TRBJ2-5
CDR3 protein: CSAGDLTSGGEETQYF
CDR3 DNA: TGCAGTGCTGGAGACCTGACTAGCGGGGGAGAAGAGACCCAGTACTTC

clone size: -
D gene: TRBD2
V gene: TRBV9
J gene: TRBJ2-3
CDR3 protein: CASSVKLAGGPDTQYF
CDR3 DNA: TGTGCCAGCAGCGTCAAATTAGCGGGAGGGCCGGATACGCAGTATTTT